Below are 32 T cell receptor beta chains sequenced from a single sample in a study of T cell changes during pregnancy in multiple sclerosis (dated by TCRdb to about 2019). Library prep was done by the immunoSEQ multiplex PCR assay. Held by TCRdb, this immuneACCESS table contains in-frame sequences only and omits some clones. Under half of the omission traces to an unresolved V gene where checked; the cause of the rest is unknown. Within this sample are fewer than 110,000 clones, with around 92% of them counted one time only. The ten largest clones add up to more than 0.65% of the sample. Sequencing was performed on peripheral blood, taken in the third trimester of pregnancy. The receptors were sampled from a female donor in good health, enrolled as a control in a pregnancy study.

The chain uses TRBV7-9 and TRBJ1-4, with 9 bases fitting TRBD1. Trimming took 2 bases from V and 8 from J; bases not matched to a gene: 6. Germline CDR1 SEHNR, CDR2 FQNEAQ (reference sequence). The CDR3 runs 15 residues. The CDR3 nucleotides read TGTGCCAGCAGCTTAACGGGACAGGGCAACGAAAAACTGTTTTTT. Translating gives CASSLTGQGNEKLFF.

The CDR3 nucleotides read TGTGCCAGCAGCTTGAGAGGGGGCCTCTCCTACGAGCAGTACTTC. Translation: CASSLRGGLSYEQYF. This sequence joins TRBV5-6 and TRBJ2-7; 7 bases are shared with TRBD1. CDR1 and CDR2 (germline): SGHDT, YYEEEE. The V gene end was trimmed by 1 base and the J gene end by 0 bases; junction bases not matched to a gene: 4. The CDR3 runs to 15 residues.

This chain links TRBV9 with TRBJ1-5; weak D call: TRBD1 (6 bases). V was shortened by 2 bases and J by 0 bases, with 6 bases between the two germline ends. This CDR3 region has 14 residues. In germline, CDR1 is SGDLS, CDR2 YYNGEE. For the CDR3, the DNA is TGTGCCAGCAGCGTGGACAGTAGCAATCAGCCCCAGCATTTT. It is translated as CASSVDSSNQPQHF. Full variable domain (missing parts from reference TRBV9 and TRBJ1-5): DSGVTQTPKHLITATGQRVTLRCSPRSGDLSVYWYQQSLDQGLQFLIQYYNGEERAKGNILERFSAQQFPDLHSELNLSSLELGDSALYFCASSVDSSNQPQHFGDGTRLSIL.

The V and J genes are TRBV9 and TRBJ2-3; possibly TRBD1 for D (6 bases). The CDR3 loop spans 17 amino acids. Trimming cost V 3 bases and J 0 bases, with 17 bases left between them. Germline V gene sequence: CDR1 SGDLS, CDR2 YYNGEE. This CDR3 reads CASSEGSTGISTDTQYF. The CDR3, as DNA: TGTGCCAGCAGCGAGGGATCTACAGGGATTAGCACAGATACGCAGTATTTT.

The DNA of the CDR3 is TGTGCCAGCAGTTTATCGGGGGGTATACGGGGGGATAACTATGGCTACACCTTC. It codes for CASSLSGGIRGDNYGYTF. This chain uses TRBV27 with TRBJ1-2; weak D call: TRBD1 (5 bases). The CDR3 loop spans 18 amino acids. Trimming removed 0 bases at V and 1 base at J, with 18 bases between. Looked up from germline, CDR1 is MNHEY and CDR2 is SMNVEV (reference sequence).

The chain links TRBV19 to TRBJ1-1; 8 bases are a match to TRBD1. Trimming at V came to 6 bases and at J to 3 bases, leaving 6 bases not matched to a gene. The CDR3 length is 14 residues. Germline-derived CDR1 and CDR2 are LNHDA and SQIVND (reference sequence). The CDR3 is CASSQGAGYTEAFF. The CDR3 nucleotides read TGTGCCAGTAGCCAGGGGGCGGGGTACACTGAAGCTTTCTTT.

This clone was counted a few times. The V call is TRBV19, the J call TRBJ2-6, with a weak D call TRBD1 (5 bases). This CDR3 contains 15 residues. Deletions cut 10 bases from V and 1 base from J, with 14 bases between. Germline V gene data show CDR1 as LNHDA and CDR2 as SQIVND (reference sequence). CDR3 nucleotide sequence: TGTGCCACATCGACAGCCCATTCTGGGGCCAACGTCCTGACTTTC. Protein: CATSTAHSGANVLTF.

In its sample, this clone was seen once. This chain links TRBV7-9 with TRBJ2-2, with TRBD2 identical over 9 bases. Germline lookup yields CDR1 SEHNR and CDR2 FQNEAQ (reference sequence). This CDR3 spans 17 amino acids. Trimming removed 4 bases from V and 0 bases from J; junction bases left unmatched: 6. The CDR3 here is CASSSPAGGSNTGELFF. The CDR3 DNA is TGTGCCAGCAGCTCCCCAGCGGGGGGATCGAACACCGGGGAGCTGTTTTTT.

The rearrangement uses TRBV5-6 and TRBJ2-7; 7 bases fit TRBD1. The V gene end was trimmed by 4 bases and the J gene end by 4 bases; junction bases not matched to a gene: 8. The length of the CDR3 is 14 residues. Germline values: CDR1 SGHDT, CDR2 YYEEEE. The CDR3: CASSPGDSPYEQYF. CDR3 sequence (DNA): TGTGCCAGCAGCCCTGGGGACAGTCCATACGAGCAGTACTTC.

The V call is TRBV4-1, the J call TRBJ2-5; the match to TRBD2 covers 8 bases. Germline trimming cut 1 base from V and 5 bases from J; bases unmatched to any gene: 6. The CDR3 sequence is 15 residues long. Germline CDR1 reads MGHRA; CDR2 reads YSYEKL. CDR3 amino acids: CASSQAGGGPETQYF. The CDR3 nucleotides are TGCGCCAGCAGCCAAGCGGGGGGGGGACCGGAGACCCAGTACTTC.

As DNA, the CDR3 is TGTGCCAGCAGCCAGCTTACAGGGGGCTGGACTGAAGCTTTCTTT. Protein: CASSQLTGGWTEAFF. The chain joins TRBV14 to TRBJ1-1, with 9 bases lining up with TRBD1. The V gene end was trimmed by 3 bases and the J gene end by 5 bases; junction bases not matched to a gene: 7. The germline V gene encodes CDR1 SGHDN and CDR2 FVKESK. The CDR3 is made up of 15 amino acids.

This chain joins TRBV19 and TRBJ1-1; D is perhaps TRBD1 (5 bases). Germline-derived CDR1 and CDR2 are LNHDA and SQIVND (reference sequence). Trimming removed 4 bases at V and 4 bases at J, with 13 bases between. This CDR3 contains 14 residues. In DNA, the CDR3 is TGTGCCAGTAGTACGGTCGTGGGGGGCACTGAAGCTTTCTTT. Its translation: CASSTVVGGTEAFF.

The V gene is TRBV7-8, the J gene TRBJ2-3, with D perhaps matching TRBD1 (6 bases). V was trimmed by 5 bases and J by 1 base, leaving 13 bases between them. This CDR3 has 15 amino acids. CDR1 and CDR2 from the germline V gene are SGHVS and FQNEAQ. The CDR3 sequence is CASSAVGGRTDTQYF. CDR3 DNA sequence: TGTGCCAGCAGCGCAGTAGGGGGTCGCACAGATACGCAGTATTTT.

V gene TRBV5-1 combines with J gene TRBJ2-2, with 7 bases matching TRBD2. The V gene's germline CDR1 is SGHRS and CDR2 YFSETQ. V lost 6 bases and J lost 2; bases outside the gene matches: 7. The CDR3 consists of 15 residues. The CDR3 here is CASTKGGANTGELFF. The CDR3 DNA reads as TGCGCCAGCACAAAGGGAGGGGCCAACACCGGGGAGCTGTTTTTT. Complete variable domain (other parts from reference TRBV5-1 and TRBJ2-2): KAGVTQTPRYLIKTRGQQVTLSCSPISGHRSVSWYQQTPGQGLQFLFEYFSETQRNKGNFPGRFSGRQFSNSRSEMNVSTLELGDSALYLCASTKGGANTGELFFGEGSRLTVL.

The J gene is TRBJ2-5, the V gene TRBV9, with TRBD1 matching over 8 bases. With V trimmed by 2 bases and J by 5 bases, 5 bases remained unmatched. The CDR3 runs to 14 residues. Germline V gene sequence: CDR1 SGDLS, CDR2 YYNGEE. The CDR3 bases are TGTGCCAGCAGCGTCGACAGGGGTCGGGAGACCCAGTACTTC. Residues: CASSVDRGRETQYF.

The chain links TRBV27 to TRBJ2-2; 7 bases map to TRBD1. Germline CDR1 MNHEY, CDR2 SMNVEV (reference sequence). The length of the CDR3 is 14 residues. Trimming cost V 6 bases and J 3 bases; bases outside gene matches: 4. The CDR3 region has the DNA TGTGCCAGCAGGCAGGGGGTCGACACCGGGGAGCTGTTTTTT. This translates into CASRQGVDTGELFF.

The chain couples TRBV30 to TRBJ2-2, with D possibly matching TRBD1 (6 bases). Germline V gene sequence: CDR1 GTSNPN, CDR2 SVGIG (reference sequence). V lost 7 bases and J 3 bases, leaving 15 bases between the germline ends. The CDR3 runs 14 residues. The CDR3 DNA follows: TGTGCCTTGAGCCACAGGGTCGACACCGGGGAGCTGTTTTTT. Amino acids: CALSHRVDTGELFF.

This chain links TRBV4-2 with TRBJ2-1; 7 nucleotides line up with TRBD2. V trimming: 0 bases; J trimming: 9 bases; junction bases outside the gene matches: 11. The length of the CDR3 is 16 residues. Per germline, CDR1 LGHNA and CDR2 YNFKEQ. The CDR3 is CASSQDLGGGGREQFF. The DNA of the CDR3 is TGTGCCAGCAGCCAAGACCTTGGTGGGGGGGGTCGTGAGCAGTTCTTC.

This clone has only a few counts. The chain employs TRBV4-3 and TRBJ1-2; 7 positions agree with TRBD1. The J segment lost 4 bases and the V segment lost 1 base, leaving 6 bases of the junction unmatched. CDR1 is LGHNA, CDR2 YSLEER, per germline. The CDR3 covers 15 residues. DNA for the CDR3: TGCGCCAGCAGCCAAGGGGATAGGACAGGCTATGGCTACACCTTC. Translating it yields CASSQGDRTGYGYTF.

J is TRBJ2-7 and V is TRBV15; a weak D match, TRBD1 (5 bases). CDR1 is LNHNV, CDR2 YYDKDF, per germline (reference sequence). The CDR3 is made up of 17 amino acids. V was pared by 3 bases and J by 0 bases, with 18 bases between. The DNA of the CDR3 is TGTGCCACCAGCAGGACGCGAACAGGCACCAGCTCCTACGAGCAGTACTTC. Translating it yields CATSRTRTGTSSYEQYF.

V and J are TRBV11-2 and TRBJ2-7; D is perhaps TRBD2 (6 bases). The CDR3 is 16 residues long. V dropped 0 bases and J dropped 6 bases, with 18 bases sitting between them. CDR1 is SGHAT and CDR2 is FQNNGV in the germline V gene. This CDR3 is CASSLEGGGAVVEQYF. DNA for the CDR3: TGTGCCAGCAGCTTAGAGGGGGGAGGAGCAGTAGTCGAGCAGTACTTC. The variable domain in full, completed from reference TRBV11-2 and TRBJ2-7, reads EAGVAQSPRYKIIEKRQSVAFWCNPISGHATLYWYQQILGQGPKLLIQFQNNGVVDDSQLPKDRFSAERLKGVDSTLKIQPAKLEDSAVYLCASSLEGGGAVVEQYFGPGTRLTVT.

The CDR3 is CASSLAGTTSSYEQYF. The CDR3 nucleotides are TGTGCCAGCAGCTTAGCCGGGACTACTAGCTCCTACGAGCAGTACTTC. This chain connects TRBV7-2 to TRBJ2-7, with TRBD2 identical over 7 bases. Trimming removed 0 bases from V and 0 bases from J; junction bases left unmatched: 5. The germline V gene encodes CDR1 SGHTA and CDR2 FQGNSA. The CDR3 runs to 16 residues.

The chain employs TRBV7-3 and TRBJ2-3; TRBD2 agrees at 7 bases. CDR3 length equals 16 residues. V gave up 1 base and J gave up 4 bases; unmatched junction bases: 8. Germline-derived CDR1 and CDR2 are SGHTA and FQGTGA. The CDR3 DNA reads TGTGCCAGCAGCTTAATAGGACTGGCGGGAGCAGATACGCAGTATTTT. Translated: CASSLIGLAGADTQYF.

The rearrangement links TRBV15 to TRBJ2-3, with TRBD2 matching 9 bases. The germline CDR1 and CDR2 sequences are LNHNV and YYDKDF (reference sequence). The CDR3 is 17 residues long. The junction had 11 bases not matched to a gene; V was cut back by 7 bases and J by 0 bases. CDR3 DNA sequence: TGTGCCACCATGCTCCCTAGCGGGGACATTAGCACAGATACGCAGTATTTT. Translating it yields CATMLPSGDISTDTQYF.

The rearrangement joins TRBV7-7 to TRBJ2-5; the D gene is possibly TRBD2 (6 bases). The germline V and J ends were trimmed by 6 bases and 7 bases, with 21 bases remaining between them. Germline V gene sequence: CDR1 SSHAT, CDR2 FNYEAQ (reference sequence). This CDR3 comprises 15 residues. The CDR3: CASSDGGAGWATQYF. DNA of the CDR3: TGTGCCAGCAGTGACGGGGGTGCAGGATGGGCGACCCAGTACTTC.

The chain uses TRBV11-2 and TRBJ1-2; 8 bases match TRBD1. The CDR3 loop spans 17 amino acids. V was clipped by 5 bases and J by 7 bases; unmatched bases: 18. The germline V gene encodes CDR1 SGHAT and CDR2 FQNNGV. The CDR3: CASSPGTGPSGVFGYTF. CDR3 in DNA: TGTGCCAGCAGCCCCGGGACAGGTCCTTCGGGGGTGTTTGGCTACACCTTC.

V and J are TRBV6-1 and TRBJ1-2; D possibly corresponds to TRBD1 (5 bases). Germline V lookup: CDR1 MNHNS, CDR2 SASEGT. Trimming stripped 2 bases from V and 7 bases from J, with 11 bases between. This CDR3 region has 13 residues. The CDR3 region has the DNA TGTGCCAGCAGTGAAAGTTCGGGGGTTGGCTACACCTTC. Residues: CASSESSGVGYTF.

The chain is built from TRBV5-1 and TRBJ2-3, with D possibly being TRBD2 (6 bases). In germline, CDR1 is SGHRS, CDR2 YFSETQ. CDR3 size: 16 residues. V was cut by 3 bases and J by 2 bases, with 16 bases left in between. Written as DNA, the CDR3 is TGCGCCAGCAGCTCGGGAGACAATCGACTCACAGATACGCAGTATTTT. Protein: CASSSGDNRLTDTQYF. Looking up the rest from reference TRBV5-1 and TRBJ2-3 gives the full variable domain: KAGVTQTPRYLIKTRGQQVTLSCSPISGHRSVSWYQQTPGQGLQFLFEYFSETQRNKGNFPGRFSGRQFSNSRSEMNVSTLELGDSALYLCASSSGDNRLTDTQYFGPGTRLTVL.

The table lists this clone with a count of one. The rearrangement links TRBV7-9 to TRBJ1-1, with 7 bases identical to TRBD1. The CDR3 consists of 14 residues. V lost 7 bases to trimming and J lost 6 bases; unmatched junction nucleotides: 11. Germline CDR1 and CDR2: SEHNR and FQNEAQ (reference sequence). CDR3 in DNA: TGTGCCAGCACCCAGGGAAGGGGGCGCGCTGAAGCTTTCTTT. Translation: CASTQGRGRAEAFF. The full variable domain, in which reference TRBV7-9 and TRBJ1-1 provide the parts outside the CDR3, is DTGVSQNPRHKITKRGQNVTFRCDPISEHNRLYWYRQTLGQGPEFLTYFQNEAQLEKSRLLSDRFSAERPKGSFSTLEIQRTEQGDSAMYLCASTQGRGRAEAFFGQGTRLTVV.

V and J are TRBV27 and TRBJ1-6; no firm D call. Germline CDR1 reads MNHEY; CDR2 reads SMNVEV (reference sequence). V lost 4 bases, J lost 5 bases, and 12 bases lay in between. This CDR3 region has 15 residues. The CDR3 is CASSWAGPDNSPLHF. CDR3 sequence (DNA): TGTGCCAGCAGTTGGGCAGGCCCCGATAATTCACCCCTCCACTTT.

The chain employs TRBV27 and TRBJ2-5, with 11 bases lining up with TRBD2. V lost 2 bases and J lost 5; bases outside the gene matches: 7. This CDR3 has 16 amino acids. Germline loops: CDR1 MNHEY, CDR2 SMNVEV (reference sequence). Here the CDR3 DNA reads TGTGCCAGCAGTTTAGTAGTAGCGGGGGGGCCTGAGACCCAGTACTTC. Protein: CASSLVVAGGPETQYF.

The gene calls are TRBV30 and TRBJ1-2; the match to TRBD1 covers 9 bases. CDR1 is GTSNPN, CDR2 SVGIG, per germline (reference sequence). The CDR3 contains 13 residues. V lost 1 base to trimming and J lost 6 bases; unmatched junction nucleotides: 3. The CDR3 nucleotides are TGTGCCTGGAGTGGGACAGGGGAGGATGGCTACACCTTC. As protein: CAWSGTGEDGYTF.